The T cell receptor (beta chain) described here comes from a study of blood T cells in healthy people across ages. Each donor gave approximately 9.7 milliliters of peripheral blood. The total RNA that was extracted per sample amounted to at least 5.5 micrograms. The use of a sample-barcoded 5' primer and a J-beta primer mix characterized a second PCR of about 7 to 12 cycles. TCRdb re-called the 5' RACE reads with MiXCR, one entry per CDR3 protein. The sample contains approximately 690,000 distinct CDR3 sequences, about 53% of which appear only once. The clonotype comes from a man between 60 and 75 years old in good health. Sequenced input: blood.

The CDR3 coding sequence is TGTGCCAGCAGCCGAGGGGCTTCTAGCGGGGGGGGCACCGGGGAGCTGTTTTTT. It translates to CASSRGASSGGGTGELFF. The genes are TRBV4-2 and TRBJ2-2; 12 bases are shared with TRBD2. This CDR3 has 18 residues. V dropped 4 bases and J dropped 4; count of bases not matched to a gene: 10. Germline loops: CDR1 LGHNA, CDR2 YNFKEQ.